This entry is about one T cell receptor (beta chain). Its antigen is undetermined. The entry originates in a study of vaccination effects on CD4 cells after COVID-19. Overall study findings and caveats: Within healthy vaccinees, only 1 of 255 vaccine-induced clones displayed cross-reactivity with common cold coronaviruses. Marked clonal contraction of both clone types appeared late after vaccination.

ViraFEST used viral peptide pools to expand antigen-specific CD4+ T cells before sequencing. CD4+ T cell isolation took place after about nine days of culture. Every participant took two doses of the BNT162b2 or mRNA-1273 vaccine. Every well housed 1.5 million to 2 million PBMC, which grew in culture alongside 10 IU/ml IL-2 and roughly 10 ug/ml peptides. TCRdb's table, derived via immunoSEQ multiplex PCR, lists solely in-frame clones and lacks some. The sample includes 25,000 to 30,000 clones, 74% of them seen just once. Sequenced material: CD4+ T cells from PBMCs cultured with HCoV-229E spike peptides, taken after COVID-19 vaccination. The TCR was taken from a human donor who received a COVID-19 vaccine.

CDR3 nucleotide sequence: TGTGCCAGCAGTGAAGCGGGAGAGGCAGATACGCAGTATTTT. This sequence encodes CASSEAGEADTQYF. The rearrangement links TRBV6-4 to TRBJ2-3; 8 positions match TRBD2. The CDR3 loop spans 14 amino acids. CDR1 and CDR2 (germline): MRHNA, SNTAGT. V was clipped by 3 bases and J by 4 bases; unmatched bases: 3.